The 27 T cell receptor beta chains given below trace back to one sample, sequenced in a study of T cells expressing NK-cell markers. One entry per CDR3 protein, without DNA, is what TCRdb gives after re-calling the 5' RACE reads. The listing records about 460,000 distinct CDR3 sequences. Sequencing was done on a sample of blood T cells: a sorted CD56 or NKG2C T cell subset, CD4+ or CD8+ T cells, or bulk PBMC T cells (not recorded which). All receptors derive from a woman in her fifties or sixties in good health.

The chain has TRBV18 and TRBJ2-1; TCRdb proposes TRBD2, but this gene call is untestable without DNA. The CDR3 is made up of 15 amino acids. The germline CDR1 and CDR2 sequences are KGHSH and LQKENI. CDR3 residues: CASSPNRAGGLKQFF.

The genes are TRBV4-2 and TRBJ2-7; the TRBD2 assignment by TCRdb is unverifiable without DNA. CDR1 is LGHNA and CDR2 is YNFKEQ in the germline V gene. This CDR3 has 16 residues. CDR3 residues: CASSQSQREGVYEQYF.

This chain uses TRBV4-1 with TRBJ1-2; the TCRdb D gene call, TRBD1, has no DNA to confirm it. The length of the CDR3 is 18 residues. Germline lookup yields CDR1 MGHRA and CDR2 YSYEKL. CDR3 protein: CASSQPPLGGGLRDGYTF.

This rearrangement joins TRBV19 to TRBJ2-5; TCRdb calls TRBD2, which cannot be checked without DNA. This CDR3 comprises 14 residues. Germline V gene lookup returns CDR1 LNHDA and CDR2 SQIVND (reference sequence). CDR3 region: CASRSLANKETQYF. The full variable domain, its missing parts supplied by reference TRBV19 and TRBJ2-5, is DGGITQSPKYLFRKEGQNVTLSCEQNLNHDAMYWYRQDPGQGLRLIYYSQIVNDFQKGDIAEGYSVSREKKESFPLTVTSAQKNPTAFYLCASRSLANKETQYFGPGTRLLVL.

The chain employs TRBV11-2 and TRBJ2-2; as DNA is missing, the TRBD1 call by TCRdb cannot be tested. Germline V gives CDR1 SGHAT, CDR2 FQNNGV. This CDR3 is built from 18 residues. The CDR3 sequence is CASSLGDRALANTGELFF.

This chain joins TRBV5-1 and TRBJ2-7; TCRdb gives TRBD1 as the D gene, but with no DNA this cannot be confirmed. Per the germline V gene, CDR1 is SGHRS and CDR2 is YFSETQ. The CDR3 is 13 residues long. The CDR3 region is CASSLLDSYEQYF.

This sequence joins TRBV20-1 and TRBJ1-2; the TRBD1 assignment by TCRdb is unverifiable without DNA. The germline CDR1 and CDR2 sequences are DFQATT and SNEGSKA (reference sequence). The CDR3 has 12 residues. The CDR3 protein is CSANTGGRGYTF.

This chain links TRBV4-1 with TRBJ2-3; TCRdb's D call of TRBD2 is untestable without DNA. CDR1 and CDR2 from the germline V gene are MGHRA and YSYEKL. The CDR3 is made up of 20 amino acids. The CDR3 is CASSQDPLAGGPRSTDTQYF.

The rearrangement joins TRBV18 to TRBJ1-4; TCRdb's D call of TRBD1 is untestable without DNA. The CDR3 totals 13 residues. In germline, CDR1 is KGHSH, CDR2 LQKENI. The chain's CDR3 is CASSPSQGEKLFF.

This chain connects TRBV2 to TRBJ2-1; no DNA is available, so the TRBD2 call from TCRdb remains unchecked. The CDR3 length is 15 residues. CDR1 and CDR2 from the germline V gene are SNHLY and FYNNEI. The CDR3 reads CASSRLAGENNEQFF.

The CDR3 here is CASSLLTPGELFF. This chain joins TRBV14 and TRBJ2-2. The CDR3 loop spans 13 amino acids. Germline V gene sequence: CDR1 SGHDN, CDR2 FVKESK. The variable domain in full, with the rest retrieved from reference TRBV14 and TRBJ2-2, is EAGVTQFPSHSVIEKGQTVTLRCDPISGHDNLYWYRRVMGKEIKFLLHFVKESKQDESGMPNNRFLAERTGGTYSTLKVQPAELEDSGVYFCASSLLTPGELFFGEGSRLTVL.

This chain joins TRBV7-2 and TRBJ2-3; TCRdb indicates TRBD1, and absent DNA this call remains unverified. Germline assignment: CDR1 SGHTA and CDR2 FQGNSA. CDR3 size: 15 residues. This CDR3 is CASSHRDPSRDTQYF.

This chain's CDR3 is CASSLQLAGQGELFF. The chain links TRBV7-9 to TRBJ2-2; TCRdb proposes TRBD1, but this gene call is untestable without DNA. This CDR3 spans 15 amino acids. The V gene's germline CDR1 is SEHNR and CDR2 FQNEAQ (reference sequence).

This chain's CDR3 is CASRASTGELFF. The V and J genes are TRBV12-3 or TRBV12-4 and TRBJ2-2. The CDR3 loop spans 12 amino acids.

CDR3: CASSRGGYEEKLFF. The gene calls are TRBV19 and TRBJ1-4. Per the germline V gene, CDR1 is LNHDA and CDR2 is SQIVND (reference sequence). This CDR3 region has 14 residues.

CDR3 protein: CASSSGQQKMAFF. The V and J genes are TRBV11-3 and TRBJ1-1; absent DNA, TCRdb's TRBD1 call cannot be checked. The germline CDR1 and CDR2 sequences are SGHNT and YENEEA. The CDR3 extends over 13 amino acids.

This chain links TRBV5-1 with TRBJ2-3; the TCRdb D gene call, TRBD2, has no DNA to confirm it. Germline V gives CDR1 SGHRS, CDR2 YFSETQ. CDR3 length: 17 residues. The CDR3 loop is CASSLGTSGPLTDTQYF.

The chain carries TRBV5-4 and TRBJ2-2; TCRdb's D gene call, TRBD1, goes unchecked for lack of DNA. The CDR3 contains 16 residues. Germline V gene data show CDR1 as SGHNT and CDR2 as YYREEE (reference sequence). CDR3 region: CASSLAEGRGPGELFF.

V and J are TRBV20-1 and TRBJ2-7; lacking DNA, the TRBD1 call made by TCRdb goes unchecked. CDR1 and CDR2 (germline): DFQATT, SNEGSKA (reference sequence). The CDR3 loop spans 15 amino acids. The CDR3 sequence is CSASQGVAPTYEQYF.

The rearrangement uses TRBV25-1 and TRBJ1-4; the D call of TRBD1 rests on TCRdb alone, since no DNA is present to check it. The CDR3 spans 13 residues. The germline CDR1 and CDR2 sequences are MGHDK and SYGVNS. CDR3 residues: CASSEWGLEKLFF.

The rearrangement uses TRBV27 and TRBJ1-2. The germline V gene encodes CDR1 MNHEY and CDR2 SMNVEV (reference sequence). CDR3 length: 15 amino acids. CDR3 amino acids: CASRDVSVGNYGYTF.

This chain connects TRBV29-1 to TRBJ1-1; TCRdb reports TRBD1, a call that lacks DNA to check it against. This CDR3 has 14 amino acids. The germline gives CDR1 SQVTM, CDR2 ANQGSEA. CDR3 region: CSVELQGARTEAFF.

This chain connects TRBV7-9 to TRBJ2-4; the TCRdb D gene call, TRBD2, has no DNA to confirm it. Germline-derived CDR1 and CDR2 are SEHNR and FQNEAQ (reference sequence). This CDR3 has 17 amino acids. CDR3 loop: CASSLVAGGPAKNIQYF.

The genes are TRBV4-2 and TRBJ2-4; no DNA is available, so the TRBD1 call from TCRdb remains unchecked. There are 17 residues in the CDR3. The germline gives CDR1 LGHNA, CDR2 YNFKEQ. The CDR3 spells CASSPAGEGAAKNIQYF.

The chain is built from TRBV4-1 and TRBJ2-1; as DNA is missing, the TRBD2 call by TCRdb cannot be tested. CDR1 and CDR2 (germline): MGHRA, YSYEKL. The CDR3 is 17 residues long. CDR3 in amino acids: CASSQEVASGTLNEQFF.

The chain carries TRBV25-1 and TRBJ2-2; TCRdb picks TRBD1, but there is no DNA to check that call. The CDR3 is 16 residues long. Per germline, CDR1 MGHDK and CDR2 SYGVNS. The CDR3 sequence: CASSGRTGIDTGELFF.

The chain is built from TRBV5-1 and TRBJ2-2; the D call of TRBD1 rests on TCRdb alone, since no DNA is present to check it. CDR3 length equals 13 residues. Germline CDR1 and CDR2: SGHRS and YFSETQ. CDR3 sequence reads: CASSEGSAGELFF.